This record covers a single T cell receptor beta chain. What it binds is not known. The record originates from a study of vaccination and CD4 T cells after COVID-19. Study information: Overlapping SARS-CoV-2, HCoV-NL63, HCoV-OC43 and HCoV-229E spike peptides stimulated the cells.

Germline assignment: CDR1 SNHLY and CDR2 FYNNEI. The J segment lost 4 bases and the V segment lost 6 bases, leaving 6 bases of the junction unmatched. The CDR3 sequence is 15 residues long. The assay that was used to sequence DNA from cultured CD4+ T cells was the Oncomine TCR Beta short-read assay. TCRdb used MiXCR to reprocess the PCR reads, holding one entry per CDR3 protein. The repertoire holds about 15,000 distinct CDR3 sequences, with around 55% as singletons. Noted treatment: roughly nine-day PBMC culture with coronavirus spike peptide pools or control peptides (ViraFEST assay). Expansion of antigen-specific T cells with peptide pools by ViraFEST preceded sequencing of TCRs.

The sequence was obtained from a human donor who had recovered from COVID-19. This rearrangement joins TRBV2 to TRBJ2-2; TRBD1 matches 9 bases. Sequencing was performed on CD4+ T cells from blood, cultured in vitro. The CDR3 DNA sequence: TGTGCCAGCAGAAGCGACAGGGGGGGCACCGGGGAGCTGTTTTTT. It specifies CASRSDRGGTGELFF.